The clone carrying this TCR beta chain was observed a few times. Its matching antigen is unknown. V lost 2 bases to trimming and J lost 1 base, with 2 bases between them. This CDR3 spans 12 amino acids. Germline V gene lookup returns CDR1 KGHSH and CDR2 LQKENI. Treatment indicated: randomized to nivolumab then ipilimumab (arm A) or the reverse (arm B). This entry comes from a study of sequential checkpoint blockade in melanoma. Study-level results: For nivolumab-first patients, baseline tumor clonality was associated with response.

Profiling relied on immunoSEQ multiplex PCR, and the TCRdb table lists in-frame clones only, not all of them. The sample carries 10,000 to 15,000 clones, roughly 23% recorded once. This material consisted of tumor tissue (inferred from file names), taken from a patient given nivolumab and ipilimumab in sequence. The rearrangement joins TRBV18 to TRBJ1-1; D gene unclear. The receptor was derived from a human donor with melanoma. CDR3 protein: CASSPANTEAFF. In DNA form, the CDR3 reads TGTGCCAGCTCACCAGCGAACACTGAAGCTTTCTTT.